Shown below are 32 T cell receptor beta chains from a single sample sequenced in a study of T-cell memory formation after mild COVID-19. In TCRdb, the 5' RACE reads were re-called with MiXCR into one record per CDR3 protein. The sample comprises about half a million distinct CDR3 sequences, about 18% of which are singletons, and 10% to 15% rests with the top ten. Source material: PBMCs or a T cell subset sorted from them (not recorded which). These receptors originate from an adult woman who had mild COVID-19 (a few samples of this study predate the infection). Cell type and time point are not known.

The chain recombines TRBV5-1 with TRBJ2-3; D is unclear. Per the germline V gene, CDR1 is SGHRS and CDR2 is YFSETQ. This CDR3 has 15 residues. V lost 4 bases to trimming and J lost 2 bases, with 14 bases between them. In DNA form, the CDR3 reads TGCGCCAGCAGCCCGTCCCTTTTGGCCACAGATACGCAGTATTTT. Translated: CASSPSLLATDTQYF. Looking up the rest from reference TRBV5-1 and TRBJ2-3 gives the full variable domain: KAGVTQTPRYLIKTRGQQVTLSCSPISGHRSVSWYQQTPGQGLQFLFEYFSETQRNKGNFPGRFSGRQFSNSRSEMNVSTLELGDSALYLCASSPSLLATDTQYFGPGTRLTVL.

The chain combines TRBV4-1 with TRBJ2-1; perhaps TRBD1 as D (5 bases). Germline V gene lookup returns CDR1 MGHRA and CDR2 YSYEKL. This CDR3 region has 15 residues. Trimming removed 4 bases at V and 6 bases at J, with 16 bases between. This CDR3 is CASSLGRGPLNEQFF. CDR3 nucleotides: TGCGCCAGCAGCCTCGGAAGGGGCCCCCTCAATGAGCAGTTCTTC.

This clonotype has ten or more counts. V and J are TRBV4-1 and TRBJ2-1, with D maybe TRBD1 (7 bases). V was trimmed by 4 bases and J by 6 bases, leaving 10 bases between them. Per germline, CDR1 MGHRA and CDR2 YSYEKL. The CDR3 spans 13 residues. In nucleotides, the CDR3 is TGCGCCAGCAGCCCGGAGGGGGCCAATGAGCAGTTCTTC. Protein sequence: CASSPEGANEQFF.

This clonotype has only a few counts. J is TRBJ2-7 and V is TRBV6-2 or TRBV6-3, with 9 bases that match TRBD1. Germline loops: CDR1 MNHEY, CDR2 SVGEGT. Germline trimming cut 5 bases from V and 3 bases from J; bases unmatched to any gene: 5. This CDR3 is built from 14 residues. CDR3 bases: TGTGCCAGCAGTGTGGACAGGGGTCACTACGAGCAGTACTTC. Amino acid sequence: CASSVDRGHYEQYF.

The chain carries TRBV5-1 and TRBJ2-2, with D unresolved. V lost 4 bases to trimming and J lost 2 bases, with 18 bases between them. This CDR3 has 17 residues. The germline V gene encodes CDR1 SGHRS and CDR2 YFSETQ. The CDR3 DNA reads TGCGCCAGCAGCGTCGAAATATTAGTGGGTAACACCGGGGAGCTGTTTTTT. Its protein is CASSVEILVGNTGELFF.

This clonotype was found a few times. The rearrangement joins TRBV3-1 to TRBJ1-1, with no clear D. The V gene lost 0 bases and the J gene lost 0 bases, with 5 bases spanning the gap. Germline V gene sequence: CDR1 LGHDT, CDR2 YNNKEL (reference sequence). This CDR3 is 14 amino acids long. CDR3: CASSQEWVNTEAFF. In DNA form, the CDR3 reads TGTGCCAGCAGCCAAGAATGGGTGAACACTGAAGCTTTCTTT.

This clonotype was counted ten times or more. The CDR3 reads CASSQSPQETQYF. In DNA form, the CDR3 reads TGCGCCAGCAGCCAATCCCCTCAAGAGACCCAGTACTTC. J is TRBJ2-5 and V is TRBV5-1; the D is unclear. The CDR3 consists of 13 residues. Per the germline V gene, CDR1 is SGHRS and CDR2 is YFSETQ. V was pared by 4 bases and J by 2 bases, with 9 bases between.

The chain combines TRBV2 with TRBJ2-7; D possibly uses TRBD1 or TRBD2 (5 bases each). CDR3 length: 14 amino acids. Trimming removed 6 bases at V and 4 bases at J, with 16 bases between. Germline CDR1 is SNHLY and CDR2 is FYNNEI. The DNA of the CDR3 is TGTGCCAGCAGAGACCCCGGGACCCCTTACGAGCAGTACTTC. It specifies CASRDPGTPYEQYF.

The table lists this clonotype with a few counts. The chain couples TRBV4-2 to TRBJ2-1, with D unresolved. This CDR3 has 13 amino acids. Germline V gene data show CDR1 as LGHNA and CDR2 as YNFKEQ. V lost 0 bases and J lost 6, with 6 bases in between. DNA of the CDR3: TGTGCCAGCAGCCAAGACTGGAGCAATGAGCAGTTCTTC. This codes for CASSQDWSNEQFF.

This clonotype has only a few counts. J is TRBJ1-1 and V is TRBV29-1, with D unresolved. This CDR3 contains 13 residues. Trimming removed 7 bases at V and 2 bases at J, with 14 bases between. Germline-derived CDR1 and CDR2 are SQVTM and ANQGSEA. In DNA form, the CDR3 reads TGCAGCGCCCGGACGGGAGGAAACACTGAAGCTTTCTTT. This gives the protein CSARTGGNTEAFF. The complete variable domain, with remaining parts taken from reference TRBV29-1 and TRBJ1-1, reads SAVISQKPSRDICQRGTSLTIQCQVDSQVTMMFWYRQQPGQSLTLIATANQGSEATYESGFVIDKFPISRPNLTFSTLTVSNMSPEDSSIYLCSARTGGNTEAFFGQGTRLTVV.

This sequence joins TRBV20-1 and TRBJ1-3; no firm D call. The germline V gene encodes CDR1 DFQATT and CDR2 SNEGSKA (reference sequence). The CDR3 extends over 16 amino acids. Trimming left V 0 bases short and J 0 bases short, with 12 bases between. The CDR3 reads CSARDGRVSSGNTIYF. The CDR3 DNA follows: TGCAGTGCTAGAGATGGGAGGGTGAGCTCTGGAAACACCATATATTTT.

This clonotype was counted at least ten times. The gene calls are TRBV2 and TRBJ2-3; no firm D call. The V gene lost 5 bases and the J gene lost 2 bases, with 5 bases spanning the gap. The length of the CDR3 is 12 residues. Looked up from germline, CDR1 is SNHLY and CDR2 is FYNNEI. CDR3 coding DNA: TGTGCCAGCAGTTCAACCACAGATACGCAGTATTTT. Protein: CASSSTTDTQYF.

V gene TRBV11-2 combines with J gene TRBJ2-5; possible D gene TRBD1, 5 bases. This CDR3 contains 14 residues. V lost 4 bases, J lost 5 bases, and 14 bases lay in between. Germline V gives CDR1 SGHAT, CDR2 FQNNGV. The CDR3 DNA reads TGTGCCAGCAGCTCAGGGCCCTATAGTGAGACCCAGTACTTC. This translates into CASSSGPYSETQYF.

CDR3 in amino acids: CSAVRRVKTQYF. The CDR3 DNA reads as TGCAGTGCCGTAAGGAGGGTAAAGACCCAGTACTTC. V is TRBV20-1 and J is TRBJ2-5; a weak D match, TRBD2 (6 bases). With 6 bases removed from V and 6 bases from J, the gap between germline ends came to 14 bases. From germline, CDR1 is DFQATT and CDR2 SNEGSKA (reference sequence). This CDR3 comprises 12 residues.

This clonotype came up a few times. CDR3 in amino acids: CASSQDRGELFF. DNA for the CDR3: TGTGCCAGCAGCCAAGACCGGGGAGAGCTGTTTTTT. V and J are TRBV4-2 and TRBJ2-2, with D possibly matching TRBD2 (5 bases). CDR3 length equals 12 residues. The ends were cut back, 0 bases at V and 11 bases at J, with 7 bases in the middle. CDR1 and CDR2 from the germline V gene are LGHNA and YNFKEQ.

This chain connects TRBV4-1 to TRBJ2-7, with D uncertain. Germline CDR1 reads MGHRA; CDR2 reads YSYEKL. The CDR3 length is 16 residues. V lost 1 base and J lost 2, with 15 bases in between. Written as DNA, the CDR3 is TGCGCCAGCAGCCAAGGCCCGCGTGACTTGGCCTACGAGCAGTACTTC. As protein: CASSQGPRDLAYEQYF.

The gene calls are TRBV5-1 and TRBJ2-3; D ambiguous. The CDR3 extends over 14 amino acids. CDR1 is SGHRS, CDR2 YFSETQ, per germline. Trimming pared 2 bases from V and 3 bases from J, leaving 10 bases between. CDR3 loop: CASSLPAATDTQYF. The CDR3 DNA sequence: TGCGCCAGCAGCTTACCAGCCGCGACAGATACGCAGTATTTT.

This clonotype was seen at least ten times. The chain is built from TRBV7-2 and TRBJ2-7, with D perhaps matching TRBD1 (6 bases). V was shortened by 2 bases and J by 5 bases, with 10 bases between the two germline ends. The CDR3 contains 13 residues. The germline V gene has CDR1 SGHTA and CDR2 FQGNSA. This CDR3 is CASSLHRVNEQYF. CDR3 DNA sequence: TGTGCCAGCAGCTTACACAGGGTGAACGAGCAGTACTTC.

V gene TRBV6-6 combines with J gene TRBJ1-4; no clear D gene. Germline-derived CDR1 and CDR2 are MNHNY and SVGAGI (reference sequence). V gave up 6 bases and J gave up 6 bases, with 11 bases separating them. The CDR3 consists of 13 residues. The CDR3 loop is CASSPVGYEKLFF. CDR3 coding DNA: TGTGCCAGCAGCCCGGTGGGGTATGAAAAACTGTTTTTT.

The V gene is TRBV9, the J gene TRBJ2-2; no reliable D call. CDR3 length: 15 residues. Germline CDR1 SGDLS, CDR2 YYNGEE. V shed 0 bases and J shed 1 base, with 7 bases lying between them. CDR3 sequence (DNA): TGTGCCAGCAGCGTAGGTTACGGGAACACCGGGGAGCTGTTTTTT. This translates into CASSVGYGNTGELFF.

This clonotype was detected a few times. The chain uses TRBV7-2 and TRBJ1-2; a possible D gene is TRBD1 (6 bases). This CDR3 has 15 residues. CDR1 and CDR2 from the germline V gene are SGHTA and FQGNSA. V was cut by 7 bases and J by 3 bases, with 18 bases left in between. The CDR3 DNA reads TGTGCCAGCACCTCTAGGGATAGGGGGGACTATGGCTACACCTTC. Amino acids: CASTSRDRGDYGYTF.

The chain joins TRBV5-5 to TRBJ2-5; D is possibly TRBD2 (5 bases). The length of the CDR3 is 14 residues. Between the trimmed V and J ends, which lost 6 bases and 4 bases, there was a span of 16 bases. Germline assignment: CDR1 SGHKS and CDR2 YYEKEE (reference sequence). Written as DNA, the CDR3 is TGTGCCAGCACCCCCCGGGATAGCATAGAGACCCAGTACTTC. Amino acid sequence: CASTPRDSIETQYF.

This rearrangement joins TRBV15 to TRBJ2-1; 10 bases line up with TRBD1. The germline CDR1 and CDR2 sequences are LNHNV and YYDKDF (reference sequence). Unmatched junction bases numbered 2, after V lost 0 bases and J lost 6 bases. The CDR3 sequence is 15 residues long. The DNA for the CDR3 is TGTGCCACCAGCAGAGATGGGACAGGGGCCAATGAGCAGTTCTTC. It is translated as CATSRDGTGANEQFF.

This clonotype was seen only a few times. The chain combines TRBV24-1 with TRBJ2-1; the D is unclear. This CDR3 has 15 amino acids. Between the trimmed V and J ends, which lost 3 bases and 9 bases, there was a span of 17 bases. The germline gives CDR1 KGHDR, CDR2 SFDVKD. The chain's CDR3 is CATSDLNDVSLEQFF. The CDR3, as DNA: TGTGCCACCAGTGATCTAAACGATGTATCACTTGAGCAGTTCTTC.

There are a few counts of this clonotype. The chain employs TRBV6-5 and TRBJ2-1; D gene uncertain. The CDR3 totals 14 residues. Deletions cut 7 bases from V and 3 bases from J, with 13 bases between. The germline V gene has CDR1 MNHEY and CDR2 SVGAGI. The CDR3 here is CASKPDGNYNEQFF. The CDR3 nucleotides read TGTGCCAGCAAACCGGACGGAAACTACAATGAGCAGTTCTTC.

This clonotype was seen more than once but under ten times. The gene calls are TRBV5-1 and TRBJ2-7; the D gene could be TRBD1 or TRBD2 (7 bases each). Deletions cut 0 bases from V and 7 bases from J, with 20 bases between. This CDR3 is built from 16 residues. Germline loops: CDR1 SGHRS, CDR2 YFSETQ. This chain's CDR3 is CASSLAPGGDAREQYF. DNA of the CDR3: TGCGCCAGCAGCTTGGCACCAGGGGGGGATGCGAGGGAGCAGTACTTC. The full variable domain, its missing parts supplied by reference TRBV5-1 and TRBJ2-7, is KAGVTQTPRYLIKTRGQQVTLSCSPISGHRSVSWYQQTPGQGLQFLFEYFSETQRNKGNFPGRFSGRQFSNSRSEMNVSTLELGDSALYLCASSLAPGGDAREQYFGPGTRLTVT.

The chain is built from TRBV7-9 and TRBJ2-1; D is uncertain. There are 13 residues in the CDR3. V was shortened by 5 bases and J by 4 bases, with 9 bases between the two germline ends. CDR1 and CDR2 from the germline V gene are SEHNR and FQNEAQ (reference sequence). The CDR3 region is CASSQTSYNEQFF. CDR3 coding DNA: TGTGCCAGCAGCCAAACCAGTTACAATGAGCAGTTCTTC.

The rearrangement uses TRBV30 and TRBJ2-3; 8 bases agree with TRBD1. Germline trimming cut 5 bases from V and 3 bases from J; bases unmatched to any gene: 7. The CDR3 spans 14 residues. Germline CDR1 GTSNPN, CDR2 SVGIG (reference sequence). The CDR3 reads CAWGQGSETDTQYF. CDR3 DNA sequence: TGTGCCTGGGGACAGGGATCGGAGACAGATACGCAGTATTTT.

The chain joins TRBV4-3 to TRBJ1-1; D may be TRBD1 (5 bases). The CDR3 runs to 14 residues. CDR1 and CDR2 from the germline V gene are LGHNA and YSLEER. V was pared by 0 bases and J by 6 bases, with 11 bases between. CDR3 protein: CASSQDLGVAEAFF. Written as DNA, the CDR3 is TGCGCCAGCAGCCAAGATCTGGGGGTGGCTGAAGCTTTCTTT.

V gene TRBV6-5 combines with J gene TRBJ2-7; TRBD1 aligns across 7 bases. CDR1 MNHEY and CDR2 SVGAGI come from the germline V gene. This CDR3 region has 15 residues. The J segment lost 4 bases and the V segment lost 6 bases, leaving 12 bases of the junction unmatched. The DNA for the CDR3 is TGTGCCAGCAGCCGAATCCCGGGACAGCTGTACGAGCAGTACTTC. It is translated as CASSRIPGQLYEQYF.

In its sample, this clonotype was seen many times. The chain couples TRBV7-3 to TRBJ2-5, with 8 bases matching TRBD1. The J segment lost 4 bases and the V segment lost 5 bases, leaving 9 bases of the junction unmatched. The length of the CDR3 is 15 residues. The germline V gene has CDR1 SGHTA and CDR2 FQGTGA. Written as DNA, the CDR3 is TGTGCCAGCAGCATACAGGGGGGTCGCGGAGAGACCCAGTACTTC. Translating gives CASSIQGGRGETQYF.

The chain carries TRBV20-1 and TRBJ2-5; either TRBD1 or TRBD2 may supply D (5 bases each). The CDR3 spans 13 residues. Trimming removed 3 bases at V and 2 bases at J, with 10 bases between. CDR1 DFQATT and CDR2 SNEGSKA come from the germline V gene (reference sequence). The CDR3 DNA reads as TGCAGTGCTAGTGGGACCATACAAGAGACCCAGTACTTC. Translated: CSASGTIQETQYF.